The present T cell receptor beta chain was sequenced within a study of beta chain features in type 1 diabetes. This clone has only a few counts. Its antigen is not known. General study findings and limits: A moderate, significant TCRB CDR3 shortening appeared in type 1 diabetes across four CD4+ subsets. Any HLA effect on TCRB rearrangement was left unresolved by small sub-analyses.

Expressed TCRB transcripts were sequenced because the isolated RNA had all been reverse transcribed beforehand. Repertoires were generated with immunoSEQ multiplex PCR, while TCRdb's copy carries only in-frame clones and drops some. The sample has around 300,000 clones; 15% are singletons. CD4+ cells of the naive, central memory, regulatory and stem cell-like memory types were sorted via CD45RO/CCR7/CD25/CD127/CD95/CD27. Each of the sorted populations had a purity greater than 98%. The sample was naive CD4+ T cells from blood. The source of this sequence is a man between 18 and 35 years old with type 1 diabetes.

CDR3 residues: CASSLITGVAGEQFF. The CDR3 DNA reads as TGCGCCAGCAGCTTAATCACGGGCGTAGCGGGAGAGCAGTTCTTC. The chain links TRBV5-1 to TRBJ2-1; 8 bases match TRBD2. Looked up from germline, CDR1 is SGHRS and CDR2 is YFSETQ. J lost 10 bases, V lost 2 bases, and 11 bases had no gene match. The CDR3 is made up of 15 amino acids.